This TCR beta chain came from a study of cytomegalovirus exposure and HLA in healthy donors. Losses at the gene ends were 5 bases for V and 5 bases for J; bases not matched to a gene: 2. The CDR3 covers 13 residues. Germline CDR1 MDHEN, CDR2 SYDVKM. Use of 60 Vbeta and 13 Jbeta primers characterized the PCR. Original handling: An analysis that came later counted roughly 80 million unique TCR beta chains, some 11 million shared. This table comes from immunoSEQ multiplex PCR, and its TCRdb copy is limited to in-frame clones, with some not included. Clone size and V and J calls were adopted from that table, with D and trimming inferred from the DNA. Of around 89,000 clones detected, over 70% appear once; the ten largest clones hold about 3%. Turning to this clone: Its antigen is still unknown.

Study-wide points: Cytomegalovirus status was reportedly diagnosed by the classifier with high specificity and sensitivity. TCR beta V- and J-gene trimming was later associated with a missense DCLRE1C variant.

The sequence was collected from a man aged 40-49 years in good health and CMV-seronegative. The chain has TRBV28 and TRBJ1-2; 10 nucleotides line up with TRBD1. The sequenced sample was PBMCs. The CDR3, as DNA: TGTGCCAGCAGTATGGGACAGGGGTATGGCTACACCTTC. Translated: CASSMGQGYGYTF.